A selection of T cell receptor beta chains follows, all from one sample in a study of blood T cells in healthy people across ages. Using its own MiXCR run on the 5' RACE reads, TCRdb lists one record per CDR3 protein. The sample yields roughly 730,000 distinct CDR3 sequences, more than 50% seen once. The sample taken for sequencing was blood. The receptor set was obtained from a man aged 40-49 years in good health. Each CDR3 is given with its conserved first and last residue. Each record gives: clone size, D gene, V gene, J gene, CDR3 DNA, CDR3 protein. The D gene is left open where the match is weak. Rows give clone size only sometimes, using once, few, many, or a class for an expanded clone.

abundance: .
d_gene: .
v_gene: TRBV30
j_gene: TRBJ1-2
CDR3nt: TGTGCCTGGAGCCTCCGACGGGGTTCCTATGGCTACACCTTC
CDR3aa: CAWSLRRGSYGYTF

abundance: .
d_gene: .
v_gene: TRBV2
j_gene: TRBJ2-7
CDR3nt: TGTGCCAGCAGGGGTAGTCTCCTCTCCTACGAGCAGTACTTC
CDR3aa: CASRGSLLSYEQYF

abundance: .
d_gene: .
v_gene: TRBV7-2
j_gene: TRBJ2-1
CDR3nt: TGTGCCAGCAGCCCCGCCAGGGATGAGCAGTTCTTC
CDR3aa: CASSPARDEQFF

abundance: few
d_gene: .
v_gene: TRBV4-2
j_gene: TRBJ2-1
CDR3nt: TGTGCCAGCAGCCAAGATTGGGATCGCTCCTACAATGAGCAGTTCTTC
CDR3aa: CASSQDWDRSYNEQFF

abundance: once
d_gene: .
v_gene: TRBV7-9
j_gene: TRBJ2-7
CDR3nt: TGTGCCAGCAGCTCAAACAGGGTCGAGCAGTACTTC
CDR3aa: CASSSNRVEQYF

abundance: .
d_gene: .
v_gene: TRBV6-2/TRBV6-3
j_gene: TRBJ2-4
CDR3nt: TGTGCCAGCAGGGCGGGGGCGCGGGGGAACATTCAGTACTTC
CDR3aa: CASRAGARGNIQYF

abundance: .
d_gene: TRBD1
v_gene: TRBV20-1
j_gene: TRBJ2-7
CDR3nt: TGCAGTGCGGAGGACAGGCCCTACGAGCAGTACTTC
CDR3aa: CSAEDRPYEQYF

abundance: few
d_gene: .
v_gene: TRBV28
j_gene: TRBJ2-5
CDR3nt: TGTGCCACTCTTCGGGGGGCCGATGAGACCCAGTACTTC
CDR3aa: CATLRGADETQYF

abundance: .
d_gene: .
v_gene: TRBV27
j_gene: TRBJ2-1
CDR3nt: TGTGCCAGCAGTATGGGGACATCAAGTGAGCAGTTCTTC
CDR3aa: CASSMGTSSEQFF

abundance: few
d_gene: .
v_gene: TRBV5-1
j_gene: TRBJ2-3
CDR3nt: TGCGCCAGCAGCTTTTCAGGAGCGGCTAGCACAGATACGCAGTATTTT
CDR3aa: CASSFSGAASTDTQYF

abundance: few
d_gene: TRBD2
v_gene: TRBV28
j_gene: TRBJ2-1
CDR3nt: TGTGCCAGCAGTTTAGCTAGCGGGAGCAGGAATGAGCAGTTCTTC
CDR3aa: CASSLASGSRNEQFF

abundance: .
d_gene: TRBD2
v_gene: TRBV27
j_gene: TRBJ2-7
CDR3nt: TGTGCCAGCAGTGCAGGAGGCGGGAGGAGCTCCTACGAGCAGTACTTC
CDR3aa: CASSAGGGRSSYEQYF

abundance: .
d_gene: .
v_gene: TRBV27
j_gene: TRBJ1-5
CDR3nt: TGTGCCAGCAGGGTTCGGCAGCCCCAGCATTTT
CDR3aa: CASRVRQPQHF

abundance: .
d_gene: TRBD2
v_gene: TRBV3-1
j_gene: TRBJ2-1
CDR3nt: TGTGCCAGCAGCCCGACCCTAGGACTAGCGGGGTTCTACAATGAGCAGTTCTTC
CDR3aa: CASSPTLGLAGFYNEQFF

abundance: .
d_gene: .
v_gene: TRBV6-5
j_gene: TRBJ2-1
CDR3nt: TGTGCCAGCAGGACAATGGCAGGCGGCTCCTACAATGAGCAGTTCTTC
CDR3aa: CASRTMAGGSYNEQFF

abundance: .
d_gene: .
v_gene: TRBV12-3/TRBV12-4
j_gene: TRBJ1-2
CDR3nt: TGTGCCAGCAGCTCCGGGGTTCCCACAGGCTACACCTTC
CDR3aa: CASSSGVPTGYTF

abundance: .
d_gene: TRBD1
v_gene: TRBV29-1
j_gene: TRBJ2-1
CDR3nt: TGCAGCGTCCAACGGGGACAGCATGAGCAGTTCTTC
CDR3aa: CSVQRGQHEQFF

abundance: few
d_gene: .
v_gene: TRBV11-2
j_gene: TRBJ2-2
CDR3nt: TGTGCCAGCGAAAGGCCCTCGCCCGGGGAGCTGTTTTTT
CDR3aa: CASERPSPGELFF

abundance: .
d_gene: TRBD1
v_gene: TRBV29-1
j_gene: TRBJ2-3
CDR3nt: TGCAGCGTCGAGGGGACAGGGACTCGAGATACGCAGTATTTT
CDR3aa: CSVEGTGTRDTQYF

abundance: .
d_gene: TRBD1
v_gene: TRBV27
j_gene: TRBJ2-5
CDR3nt: TGTGCCAGCAGTTTAGGGTTTGACGGGACAGGGGGCATGAAGACCCAGTACTTC
CDR3aa: CASSLGFDGTGGMKTQYF

abundance: .
d_gene: .
v_gene: TRBV28
j_gene: TRBJ1-5
CDR3nt: TGTGCCAGCAGTATTTGGGAAGGGTTGGATCAGCCCCAGCATTTT
CDR3aa: CASSIWEGLDQPQHF

abundance: few
d_gene: TRBD2
v_gene: TRBV7-2
j_gene: TRBJ2-3
CDR3nt: TGTGCCAGCAGCTTAGCGCGTCTAGCGGGTCCGCAGTATTTT
CDR3aa: CASSLARLAGPQYF

abundance: few
d_gene: TRBD2
v_gene: TRBV7-2
j_gene: TRBJ2-1
CDR3nt: TGTGCCAGCAGTCTTCCCCTAGCGGGAGGGCACAATGAGCAGTTCTTC
CDR3aa: CASSLPLAGGHNEQFF

abundance: .
d_gene: .
v_gene: TRBV28
j_gene: TRBJ1-1
CDR3nt: TGTGCCAGCAGTTTGAGTTTGACCTCGGGGTTCACTGAAGCTTTCTTT
CDR3aa: CASSLSLTSGFTEAFF

abundance: .
d_gene: .
v_gene: TRBV28
j_gene: TRBJ2-7
CDR3nt: TGTGCCAGCAGTTTGCTAGCTTGGGAGCAGTACTTC
CDR3aa: CASSLLAWEQYF

abundance: .
d_gene: TRBD2
v_gene: TRBV29-1
j_gene: TRBJ2-1
CDR3nt: TGCAGCGTTGAAACGGGACTAGCGGGAGCTGAGCAGTTCTTC
CDR3aa: CSVETGLAGAEQFF

abundance: few
d_gene: TRBD2
v_gene: TRBV2
j_gene: TRBJ2-1
CDR3nt: TGTGCCAGCATAGCGGGACTAGCGGGGATTGAGCAGTTCTTC
CDR3aa: CASIAGLAGIEQFF

abundance: .
d_gene: TRBD1
v_gene: TRBV4-3
j_gene: TRBJ1-2
CDR3nt: TGCGCCAGCAGCCAAGAGACCAGGACAGGGGGCGCGGGATGGCTTGGCTACACCTTC
CDR3aa: CASSQETRTGGAGWLGYTF

abundance: .
d_gene: .
v_gene: TRBV3-1
j_gene: TRBJ2-7
CDR3nt: TGTGCCAGCAGCCAAACCGGGACTCTCTCCTACGAGCAGTACTTC
CDR3aa: CASSQTGTLSYEQYF